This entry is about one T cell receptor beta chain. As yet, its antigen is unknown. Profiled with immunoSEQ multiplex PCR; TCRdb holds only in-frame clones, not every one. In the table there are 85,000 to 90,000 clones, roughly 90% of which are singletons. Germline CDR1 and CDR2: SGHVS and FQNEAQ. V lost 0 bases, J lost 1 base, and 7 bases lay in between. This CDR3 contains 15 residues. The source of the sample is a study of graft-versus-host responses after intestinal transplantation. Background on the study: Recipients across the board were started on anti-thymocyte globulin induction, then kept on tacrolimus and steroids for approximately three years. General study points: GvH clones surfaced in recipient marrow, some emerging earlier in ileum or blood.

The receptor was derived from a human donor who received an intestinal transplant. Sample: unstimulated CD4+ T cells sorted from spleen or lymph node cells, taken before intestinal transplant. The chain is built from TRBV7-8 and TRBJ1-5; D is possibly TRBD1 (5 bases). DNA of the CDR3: TGTGCCAGCAGCTTAGCGGGGGGGAGCAATCAGCCCCAGCATTTT. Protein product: CASSLAGGSNQPQHF.